One sample yielded the 2 T cell receptor beta chains listed below, sequenced in a study of CD8+CD57+ T cells in acquired aplastic anemia. TCR beta VDJ combinations and CDR3 sequences were profiled from genomic DNA. In TCRdb, the reads were re-called with MiXCR into one record per CDR3 protein. Altogether about 190,000 distinct CDR3 sequences are present, less than 70% being singletons, with the ten largest covering around a sixth. The specimen sequenced was sorted CD4+, CD8+, or CD8+CD57+ T cells (not recorded which) from PBMCs. The receptors here all came from a human donor in good health, serving as a control.

V usage is TRBV5-1 and J usage is TRBJ2-5; no clear D. This CDR3 has 13 amino acids. Per the germline V gene, CDR1 is SGHRS and CDR2 is YFSETQ. The germline V and J ends were trimmed by 1 base and 3 bases, with 7 bases remaining between them. The CDR3, as DNA: TGCGCCAGCAGCTTGTCGCCAGAAGAGACCCAGTACTTC. This gives the protein CASSLSPEETQYF. The variable domain in full, completed from reference TRBV5-1 and TRBJ2-5, reads KAGVTQTPRYLIKTRGQQVTLSCSPISGHRSVSWYQQTPGQGLQFLFEYFSETQRNKGNFPGRFSGRQFSNSRSEMNVSTLELGDSALYLCASSLSPEETQYFGPGTRLLVL.

The chain has TRBV29-1 and TRBJ1-2, with 7 bases that match TRBD1. CDR3 size: 14 residues. The germline V gene encodes CDR1 SQVTM and CDR2 ANQGSEA. After removal of 1 base from V and 10 bases from J, the junction contained 12 bases not matched to a gene. CDR3 protein: CSVEVRDSFFNYTF. Written as DNA, the CDR3 is TGCAGCGTTGAAGTCCGGGACAGCTTTTTCAACTACACCTTC.